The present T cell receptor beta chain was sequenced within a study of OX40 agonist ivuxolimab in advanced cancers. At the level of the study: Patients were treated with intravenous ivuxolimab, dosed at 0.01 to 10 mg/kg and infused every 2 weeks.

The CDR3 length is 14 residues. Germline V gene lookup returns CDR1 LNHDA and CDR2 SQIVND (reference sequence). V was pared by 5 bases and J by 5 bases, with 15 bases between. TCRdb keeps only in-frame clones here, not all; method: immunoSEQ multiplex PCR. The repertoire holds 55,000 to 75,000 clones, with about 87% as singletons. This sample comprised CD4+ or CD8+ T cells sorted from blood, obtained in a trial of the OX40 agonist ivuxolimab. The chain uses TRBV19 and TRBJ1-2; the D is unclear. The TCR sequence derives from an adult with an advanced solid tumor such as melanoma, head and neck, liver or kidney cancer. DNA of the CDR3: TGTGCCAGTAGTCCTTGGACTGACGAGTATGGCTACACCTTC. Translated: CASSPWTDEYGYTF.